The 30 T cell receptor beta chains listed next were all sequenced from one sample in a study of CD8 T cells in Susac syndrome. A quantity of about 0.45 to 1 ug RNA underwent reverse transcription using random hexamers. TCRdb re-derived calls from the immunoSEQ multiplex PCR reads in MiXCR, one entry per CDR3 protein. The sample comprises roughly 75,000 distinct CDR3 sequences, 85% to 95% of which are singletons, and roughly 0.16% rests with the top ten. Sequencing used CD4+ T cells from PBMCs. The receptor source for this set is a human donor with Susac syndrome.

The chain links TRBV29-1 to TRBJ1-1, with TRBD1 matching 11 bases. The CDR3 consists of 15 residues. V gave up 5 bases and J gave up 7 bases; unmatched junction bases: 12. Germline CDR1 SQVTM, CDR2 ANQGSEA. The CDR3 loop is CSVHGQGAYNGEAFF. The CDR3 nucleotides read TGCAGCGTTCACGGACAGGGGGCCTACAACGGTGAAGCTTTCTTT.

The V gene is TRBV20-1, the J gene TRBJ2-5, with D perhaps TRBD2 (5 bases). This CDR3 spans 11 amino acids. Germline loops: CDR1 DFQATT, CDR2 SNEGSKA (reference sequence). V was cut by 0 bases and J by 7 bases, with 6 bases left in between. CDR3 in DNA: TGCAGTGCTAGAGATGGAGGGACCCAGTACTTC. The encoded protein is CSARDGGTQYF.

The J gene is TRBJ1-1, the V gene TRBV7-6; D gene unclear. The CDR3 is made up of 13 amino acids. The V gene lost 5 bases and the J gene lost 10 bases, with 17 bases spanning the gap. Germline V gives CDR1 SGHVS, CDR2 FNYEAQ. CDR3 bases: TGTGCCAGCAGCCTCAGTAGGGAGGTTGGAGCTTTCTTT. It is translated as CASSLSREVGAFF.

For the CDR3, the DNA is TGTGCCAGCAGCTTAAGCGCCGAGACCCAGTACTTC. Translated: CASSLSAETQYF. V and J are TRBV11-2 and TRBJ2-5; D gene ambiguous. This CDR3 is 12 amino acids long. Germline CDR1 is SGHAT and CDR2 is FQNNGV. V dropped 2 bases and J dropped 5 bases, with 6 bases sitting between them. The whole variable domain, remainder taken from reference TRBV11-2 and TRBJ2-5, is EAGVAQSPRYKIIEKRQSVAFWCNPISGHATLYWYQQILGQGPKLLIQFQNNGVVDDSQLPKDRFSAERLKGVDSTLKIQPAKLEDSAVYLCASSLSAETQYFGPGTRLLVL.

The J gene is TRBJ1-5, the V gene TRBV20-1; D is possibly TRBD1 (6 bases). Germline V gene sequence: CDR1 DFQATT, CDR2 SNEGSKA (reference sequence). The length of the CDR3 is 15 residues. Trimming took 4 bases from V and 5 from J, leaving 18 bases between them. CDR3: CSANAQGGGDQPQHF. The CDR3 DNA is TGCAGTGCTAACGCACAGGGAGGGGGGGATCAGCCCCAGCATTTT.

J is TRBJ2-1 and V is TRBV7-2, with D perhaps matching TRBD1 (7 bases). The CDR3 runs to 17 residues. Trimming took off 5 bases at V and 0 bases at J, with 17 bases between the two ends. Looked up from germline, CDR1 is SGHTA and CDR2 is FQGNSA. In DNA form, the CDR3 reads TGTGCCAGCAGCCCCACATCGGGGGACAGCTCCTACAATGAGCAGTTCTTC. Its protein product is CASSPTSGDSSYNEQFF.

CDR3 amino acids: CASSLGQIFEAFF. CDR3 nucleotides: TGTGCCAGCAGCCTGGGACAGATATTTGAAGCTTTCTTT. The J gene is TRBJ1-1, the V gene TRBV6-2 or TRBV6-3; 7 bases are a match to TRBD1. V lost 6 bases and J lost 7; bases outside the gene matches: 8. The length of the CDR3 is 13 residues. Germline V gives CDR1 MNHEY, CDR2 SVGEGT.

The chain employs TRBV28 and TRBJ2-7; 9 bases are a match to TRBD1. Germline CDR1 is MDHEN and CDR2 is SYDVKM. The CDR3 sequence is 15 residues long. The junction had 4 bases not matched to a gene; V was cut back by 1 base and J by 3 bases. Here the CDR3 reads CASSLSGTGNYEQYF. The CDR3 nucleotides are TGTGCCAGCAGTTTATCCGGGACAGGGAACTACGAGCAGTACTTC.

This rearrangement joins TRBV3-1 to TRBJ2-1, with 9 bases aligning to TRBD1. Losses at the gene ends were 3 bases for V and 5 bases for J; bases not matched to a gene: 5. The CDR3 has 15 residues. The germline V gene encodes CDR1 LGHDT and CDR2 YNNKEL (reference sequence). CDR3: CASSQRDRAHNEQFF. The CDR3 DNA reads TGTGCCAGCAGCCAGCGGGACAGGGCTCACAATGAGCAGTTCTTC.

CDR3 bases: TGTGCCAGCAGTTACTCTCGCGGACGCTACGAGCAGTACTTC. Protein product: CASSYSRGRYEQYF. J is TRBJ2-7 and V is TRBV6-2 or TRBV6-3; D not resolved. The CDR3 runs 14 residues. Trimming left V 0 bases short and J 3 bases short, with 9 bases between. Germline-derived CDR1 and CDR2 are MNHEY and SVGEGT.

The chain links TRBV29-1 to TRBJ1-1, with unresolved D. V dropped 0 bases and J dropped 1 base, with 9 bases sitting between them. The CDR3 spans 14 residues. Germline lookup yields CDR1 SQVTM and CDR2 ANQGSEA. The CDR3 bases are TGCAGCGTTGAAGAGAAAGAATCGAACACTGAAGCTTTCTTT. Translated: CSVEEKESNTEAFF.

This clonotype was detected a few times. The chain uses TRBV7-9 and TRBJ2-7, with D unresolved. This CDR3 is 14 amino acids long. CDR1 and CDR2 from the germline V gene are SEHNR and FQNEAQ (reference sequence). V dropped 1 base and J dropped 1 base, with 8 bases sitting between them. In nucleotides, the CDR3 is TGTGCCAGCAGCTTAGGGCGGAATTCCTACGAGCAGTACTTC. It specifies CASSLGRNSYEQYF.

The CDR3, as DNA: TGTGCCAGCAGCTTAGCGCGACAGGACACCATATATTTT. It is translated as CASSLARQDTIYF. The rearrangement uses TRBV7-2 and TRBJ1-3; a possible D gene is TRBD1 (6 bases). The CDR3 sequence is 13 residues long. V gave up 0 bases and J gave up 8 bases, with 8 bases separating them. Germline CDR1 reads SGHTA; CDR2 reads FQGNSA.

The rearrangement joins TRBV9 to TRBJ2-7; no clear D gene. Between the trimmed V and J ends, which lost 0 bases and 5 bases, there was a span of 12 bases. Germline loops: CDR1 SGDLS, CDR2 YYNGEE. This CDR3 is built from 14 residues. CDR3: CASSVEPTLNEQYF. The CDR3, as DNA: TGTGCCAGCAGCGTAGAGCCGACGCTAAACGAGCAGTACTTC.

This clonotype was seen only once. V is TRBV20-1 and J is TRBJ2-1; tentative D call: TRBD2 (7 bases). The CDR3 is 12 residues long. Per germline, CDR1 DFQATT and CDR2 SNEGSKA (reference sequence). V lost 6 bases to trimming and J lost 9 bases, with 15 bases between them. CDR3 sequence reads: CSAQGGASEQFF. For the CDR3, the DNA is TGCAGTGCACAAGGGGGGGCGTCTGAGCAGTTCTTC.

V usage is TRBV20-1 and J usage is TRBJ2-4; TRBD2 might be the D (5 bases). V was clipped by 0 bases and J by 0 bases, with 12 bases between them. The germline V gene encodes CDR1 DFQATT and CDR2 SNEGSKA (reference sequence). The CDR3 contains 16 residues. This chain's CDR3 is CSAREWETVAKNIQYF. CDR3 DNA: TGCAGTGCTAGAGAGTGGGAGACGGTAGCCAAAAACATTCAGTACTTC.

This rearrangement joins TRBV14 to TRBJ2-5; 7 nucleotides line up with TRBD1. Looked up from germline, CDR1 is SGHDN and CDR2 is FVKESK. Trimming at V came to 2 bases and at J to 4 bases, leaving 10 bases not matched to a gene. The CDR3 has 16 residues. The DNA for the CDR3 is TGTGCCAGCAGCCAATTCCGATCCAACAGGGGAGAGACCCAGTACTTC. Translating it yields CASSQFRSNRGETQYF. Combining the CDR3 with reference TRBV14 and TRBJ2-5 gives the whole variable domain EAGVTQFPSHSVIEKGQTVTLRCDPISGHDNLYWYRRVMGKEIKFLLHFVKESKQDESGMPNNRFLAERTGGTYSTLKVQPAELEDSGVYFCASSQFRSNRGETQYFGPGTRLLVL.

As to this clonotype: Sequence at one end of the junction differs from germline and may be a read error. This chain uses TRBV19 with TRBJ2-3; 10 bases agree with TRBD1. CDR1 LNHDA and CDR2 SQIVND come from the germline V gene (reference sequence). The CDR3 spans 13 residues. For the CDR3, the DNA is TGTGCCAGTAGTGTAGACAGGGGGCGGGTACGGTATTTT. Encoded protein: CASSVDRGRVRYF.

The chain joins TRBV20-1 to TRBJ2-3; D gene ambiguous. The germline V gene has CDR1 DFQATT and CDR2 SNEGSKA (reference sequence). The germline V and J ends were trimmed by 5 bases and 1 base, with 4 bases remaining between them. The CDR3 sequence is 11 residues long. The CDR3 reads CSASGTDTQYF. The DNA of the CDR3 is TGCAGTGCTTCCGGCACAGATACGCAGTATTTT.

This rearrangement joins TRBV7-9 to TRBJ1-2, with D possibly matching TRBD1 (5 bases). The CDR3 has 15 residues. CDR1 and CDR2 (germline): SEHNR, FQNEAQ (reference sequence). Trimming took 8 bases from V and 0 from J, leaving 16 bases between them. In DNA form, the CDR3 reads TGTGCCAGCGGAGCTTGGGAGGGGACTAACTATGGCTACACCTTC. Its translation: CASGAWEGTNYGYTF.

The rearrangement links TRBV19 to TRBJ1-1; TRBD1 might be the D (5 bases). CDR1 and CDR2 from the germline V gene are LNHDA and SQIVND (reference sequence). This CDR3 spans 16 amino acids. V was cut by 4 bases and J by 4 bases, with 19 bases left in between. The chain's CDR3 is CASSKDTTTGFTEAFF. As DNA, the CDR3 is TGTGCCAGTAGTAAGGACACTACCACGGGTTTCACTGAAGCTTTCTTT. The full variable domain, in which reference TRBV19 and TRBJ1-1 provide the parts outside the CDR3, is DGGITQSPKYLFRKEGQNVTLSCEQNLNHDAMYWYRQDPGQGLRLIYYSQIVNDFQKGDIAEGYSVSREKKESFPLTVTSAQKNPTAFYLCASSKDTTTGFTEAFFGQGTRLTVV.

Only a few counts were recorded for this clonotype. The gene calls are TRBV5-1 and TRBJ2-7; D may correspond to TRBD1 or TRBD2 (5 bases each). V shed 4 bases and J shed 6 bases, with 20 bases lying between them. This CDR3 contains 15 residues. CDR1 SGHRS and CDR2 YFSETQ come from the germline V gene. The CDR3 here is CASSVGEGPASEQYF. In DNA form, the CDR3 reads TGCGCCAGCAGCGTAGGCGAGGGACCCGCCAGCGAGCAGTACTTC.

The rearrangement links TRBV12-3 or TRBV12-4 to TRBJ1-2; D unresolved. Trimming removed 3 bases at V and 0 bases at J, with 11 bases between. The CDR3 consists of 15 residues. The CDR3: CASSFGMGTNYGYTF. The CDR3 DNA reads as TGTGCCAGCAGTTTTGGGATGGGAACTAACTATGGCTACACCTTC.

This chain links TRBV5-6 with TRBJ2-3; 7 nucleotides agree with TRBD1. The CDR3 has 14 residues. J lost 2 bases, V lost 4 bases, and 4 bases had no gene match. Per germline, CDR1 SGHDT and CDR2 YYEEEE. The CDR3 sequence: CASSVTGLTDTQYF. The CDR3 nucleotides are TGTGCCAGCAGCGTGACAGGGCTCACAGATACGCAGTATTTT.

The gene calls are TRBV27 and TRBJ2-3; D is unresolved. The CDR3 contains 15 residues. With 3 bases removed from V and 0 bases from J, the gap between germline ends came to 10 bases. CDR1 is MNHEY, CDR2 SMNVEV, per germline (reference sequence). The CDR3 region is CASSFRLPSTDTQYF. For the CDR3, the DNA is TGTGCCAGCAGTTTCCGGTTACCCAGCACAGATACGCAGTATTTT.

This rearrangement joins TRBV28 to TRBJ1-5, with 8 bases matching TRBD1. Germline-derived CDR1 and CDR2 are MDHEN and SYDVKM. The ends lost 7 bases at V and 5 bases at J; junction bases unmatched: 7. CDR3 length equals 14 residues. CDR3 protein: CASIPGQGDQPQHF. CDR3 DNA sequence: TGTGCCAGCATCCCTGGACAGGGCGATCAGCCCCAGCATTTT. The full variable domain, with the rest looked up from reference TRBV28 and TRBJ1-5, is DVKVTQSSRYLVKRTGEKVFLECVQDMDHENMFWYRQDPGLGLRLIYFSYDVKMKEKGDIPEGYSVSREKKERFSLILESASTNQTSMYLCASIPGQGDQPQHFGDGTRLSIL.

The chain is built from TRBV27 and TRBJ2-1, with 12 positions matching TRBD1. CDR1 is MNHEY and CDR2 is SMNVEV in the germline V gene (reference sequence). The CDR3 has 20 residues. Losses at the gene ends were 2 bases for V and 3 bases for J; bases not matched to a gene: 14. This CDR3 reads CASSLRYTGQGAFGYNEQFF. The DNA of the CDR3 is TGTGCCAGCAGTTTAAGGTATACGGGACAGGGGGCCTTTGGCTACAATGAGCAGTTCTTC.

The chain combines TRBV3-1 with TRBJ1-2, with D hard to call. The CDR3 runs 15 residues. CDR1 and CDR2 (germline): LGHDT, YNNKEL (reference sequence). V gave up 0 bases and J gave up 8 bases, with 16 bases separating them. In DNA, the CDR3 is TGTGCCAGCAGCCAAGATTCGTCACTCGCAGGCGGCTACACCTTC. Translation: CASSQDSSLAGGYTF. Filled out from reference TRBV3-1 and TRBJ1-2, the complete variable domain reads DTAVSQTPKYLVTQMGNDKSIKCEQNLGHDTMYWYKQDSKKFLKIMFSYNNKELIINETVPNRFSPKSPDKAHLNLHINSLELGDSAVYFCASSQDSSLAGGYTFGSGTRLTVV.

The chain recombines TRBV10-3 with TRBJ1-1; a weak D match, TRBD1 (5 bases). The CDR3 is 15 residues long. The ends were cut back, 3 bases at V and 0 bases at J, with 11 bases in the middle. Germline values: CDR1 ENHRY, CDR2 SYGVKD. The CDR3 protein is CAISDPGRMNTEAFF. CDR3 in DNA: TGTGCCATCAGTGATCCGGGACGGATGAACACTGAAGCTTTCTTT.

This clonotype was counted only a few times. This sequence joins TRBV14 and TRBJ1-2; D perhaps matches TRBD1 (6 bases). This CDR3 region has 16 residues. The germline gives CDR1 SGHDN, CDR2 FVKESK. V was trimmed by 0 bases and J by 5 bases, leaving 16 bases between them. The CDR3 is CASSQDFGQPSYGYTF. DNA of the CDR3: TGTGCCAGCAGCCAAGATTTCGGACAGCCCAGTTATGGCTACACCTTC.